This TCR beta chain was profiled in a study of beta chain features in type 1 diabetes. Study-level findings and limits: Patients with Type 1 diabetes showed moderately but significantly shorter TCRB CDR3s in all four CD4+ subsets.

TCRB transcripts that were expressed got sequenced, as all of the isolated RNA had been reverse transcribed. The repertoire was sequenced with immunoSEQ multiplex PCR; TCRdb's copy has only in-frame clones and lacks some. The repertoire holds 200,000 to 250,000 clones, approximately 15% seen once, with 0.015% to 0.02% in the top ten. In regard to this clone: The antigen is unknown.

The germline CDR1 and CDR2 sequences are MGHRA and YSYEKL. J gave up 5 bases and V 4 bases, and 4 bases lay outside the gene matches. CDR3 length: 14 residues. The TCR sequence derives from a young man with type 1 diabetes. Material: naive CD4+ T cells from blood. The rearrangement links TRBV4-1 to TRBJ2-7; 11 bases line up with TRBD1. CDR3 residues: CASSLRTGGHEQYF. The CDR3 bases are TGCGCCAGCAGCCTTAGGACAGGGGGCCACGAGCAGTACTTC.